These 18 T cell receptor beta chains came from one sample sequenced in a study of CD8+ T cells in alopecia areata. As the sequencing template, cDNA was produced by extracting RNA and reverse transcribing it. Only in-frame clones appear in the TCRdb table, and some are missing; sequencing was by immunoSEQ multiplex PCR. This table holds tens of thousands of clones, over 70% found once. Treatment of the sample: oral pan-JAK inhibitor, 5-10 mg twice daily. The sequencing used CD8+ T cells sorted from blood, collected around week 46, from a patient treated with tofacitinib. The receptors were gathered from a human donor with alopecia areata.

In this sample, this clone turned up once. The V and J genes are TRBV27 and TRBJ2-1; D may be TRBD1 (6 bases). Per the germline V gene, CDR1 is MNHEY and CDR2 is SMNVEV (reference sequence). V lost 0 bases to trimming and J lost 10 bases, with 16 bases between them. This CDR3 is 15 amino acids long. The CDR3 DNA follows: TGTGCCAGCAGTTTATCGGAGAGTGGCGACAGGGAGCAGTTCTTC. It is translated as CASSLSESGDREQFF.

The CDR3 loop is CASSSNRGRIYGYTF. CDR3 DNA: TGTGCCAGCAGTTCCAACAGGGGGAGGATCTATGGCTACACCTTC. The V and J genes are TRBV27 and TRBJ1-2; TRBD1 aligns across 8 bases. The CDR3 covers 15 residues. J was trimmed by 4 bases and V by 4 bases; bases with no gene match: 8. CDR1 MNHEY and CDR2 SMNVEV come from the germline V gene (reference sequence).

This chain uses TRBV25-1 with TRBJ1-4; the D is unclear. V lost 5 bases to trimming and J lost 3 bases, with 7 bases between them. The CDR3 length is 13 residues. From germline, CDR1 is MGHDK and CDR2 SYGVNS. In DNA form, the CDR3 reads TGTGCCAGCAGTAGTCCGGCTAATGAAAAACTGTTTTTT. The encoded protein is CASSSPANEKLFF.

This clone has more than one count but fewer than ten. CDR3 region: CASSQGGRAYEQYF. The CDR3 DNA sequence: TGTGCCAGCAGCCAAGGTGGGCGCGCCTACGAGCAGTACTTC. The chain combines TRBV6-5 with TRBJ2-7; D unclear. This CDR3 spans 14 amino acids. Between the trimmed V and J ends, which lost 6 bases and 2 bases, there was a span of 14 bases. The germline gives CDR1 MNHEY, CDR2 SVGAGI.

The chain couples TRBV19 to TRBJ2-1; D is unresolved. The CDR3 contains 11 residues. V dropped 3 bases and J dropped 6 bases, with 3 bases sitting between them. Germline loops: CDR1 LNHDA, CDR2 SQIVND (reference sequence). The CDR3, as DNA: TGTGCCAGTAGTATTAGCAATGAGCAGTTCTTC. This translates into CASSISNEQFF.

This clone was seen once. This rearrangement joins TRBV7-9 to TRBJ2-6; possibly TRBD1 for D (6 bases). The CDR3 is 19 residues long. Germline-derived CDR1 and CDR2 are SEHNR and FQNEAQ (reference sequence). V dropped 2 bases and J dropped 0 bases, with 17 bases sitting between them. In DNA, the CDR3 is TGTGCCAGCAGCTTACCAAATACTTGGACAGCCTCTGGGGCCAACGTCCTGACTTTC. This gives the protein CASSLPNTWTASGANVLTF.

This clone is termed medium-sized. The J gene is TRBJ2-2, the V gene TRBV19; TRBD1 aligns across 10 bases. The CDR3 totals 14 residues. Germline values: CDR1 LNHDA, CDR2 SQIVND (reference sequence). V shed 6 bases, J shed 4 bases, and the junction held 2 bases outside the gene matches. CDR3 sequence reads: CASRGQGFTGELFF. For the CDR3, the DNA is TGTGCCAGTAGGGGACAGGGGTTCACCGGGGAGCTGTTTTTT. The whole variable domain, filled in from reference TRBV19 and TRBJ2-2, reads DGGITQSPKYLFRKEGQNVTLSCEQNLNHDAMYWYRQDPGQGLRLIYYSQIVNDFQKGDIAEGYSVSREKKESFPLTVTSAQKNPTAFYLCASRGQGFTGELFFGEGSRLTVL.

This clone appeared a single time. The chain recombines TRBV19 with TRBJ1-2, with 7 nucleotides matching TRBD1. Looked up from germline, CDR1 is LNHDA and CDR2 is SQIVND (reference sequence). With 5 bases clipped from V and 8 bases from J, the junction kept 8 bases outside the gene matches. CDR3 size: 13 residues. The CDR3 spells CASSFKTGEGYTF. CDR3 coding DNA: TGTGCCAGTAGTTTCAAAACAGGGGAAGGCTACACCTTC.

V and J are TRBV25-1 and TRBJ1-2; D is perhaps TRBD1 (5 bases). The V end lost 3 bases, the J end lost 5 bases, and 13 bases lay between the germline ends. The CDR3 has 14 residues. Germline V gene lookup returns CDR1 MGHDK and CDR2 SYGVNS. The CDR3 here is CASSDKVRAYGYTF. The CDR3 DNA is TGTGCCAGCAGTGACAAGGTCAGGGCATATGGCTACACCTTC.

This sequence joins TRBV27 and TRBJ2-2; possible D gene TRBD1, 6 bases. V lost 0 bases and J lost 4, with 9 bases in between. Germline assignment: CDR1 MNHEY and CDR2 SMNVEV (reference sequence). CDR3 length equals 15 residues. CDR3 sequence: CASSLSQGGTGELFF. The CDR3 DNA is TGTGCCAGCAGTTTATCACAGGGCGGCACCGGGGAGCTGTTTTTT.

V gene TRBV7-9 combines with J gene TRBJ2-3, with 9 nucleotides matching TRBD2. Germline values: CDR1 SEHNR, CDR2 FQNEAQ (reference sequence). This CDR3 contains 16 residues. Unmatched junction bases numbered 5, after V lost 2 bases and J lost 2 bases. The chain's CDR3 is CASSLLRGGNTDTQYF. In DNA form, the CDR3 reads TGTGCCAGCAGCTTACTGCGGGGGGGGAACACAGATACGCAGTATTTT.

Here the CDR3 reads CASSQEAPGGYEQYF. For the CDR3, the DNA is TGCGCCAGCAGCCAAGAAGCACCGGGGGGATACGAGCAGTACTTC. This sequence joins TRBV4-1 and TRBJ2-7; 7 bases are shared with TRBD2. Germline CDR1 MGHRA, CDR2 YSYEKL. J lost 4 bases, V lost 0 bases, and 6 bases had no gene match. The CDR3 consists of 15 residues.

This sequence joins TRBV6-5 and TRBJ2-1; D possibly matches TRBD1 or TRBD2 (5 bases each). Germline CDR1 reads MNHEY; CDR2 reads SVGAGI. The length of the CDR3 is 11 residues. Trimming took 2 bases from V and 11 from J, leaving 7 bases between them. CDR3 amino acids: CASSYGGQQFF. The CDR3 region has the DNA TGTGCCAGCAGTTACGGGGGACAGCAGTTCTTC.

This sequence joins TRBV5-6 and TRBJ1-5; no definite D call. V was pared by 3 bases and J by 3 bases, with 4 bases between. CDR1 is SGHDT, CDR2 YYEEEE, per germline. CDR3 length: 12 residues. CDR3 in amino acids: CASSYLNQPQHF. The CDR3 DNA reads TGTGCCAGCAGCTACCTCAATCAGCCCCAGCATTTT.

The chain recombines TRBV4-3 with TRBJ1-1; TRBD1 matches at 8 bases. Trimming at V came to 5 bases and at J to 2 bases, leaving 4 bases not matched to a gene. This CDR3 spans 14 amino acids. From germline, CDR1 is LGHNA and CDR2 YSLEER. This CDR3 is CASSSDRVNTEAFF. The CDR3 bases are TGCGCCAGCAGCTCGGACAGGGTAAACACTGAAGCTTTCTTT.

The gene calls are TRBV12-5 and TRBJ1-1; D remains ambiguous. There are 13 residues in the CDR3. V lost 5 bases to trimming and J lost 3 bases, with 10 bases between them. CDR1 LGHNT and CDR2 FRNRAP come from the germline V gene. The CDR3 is CASGPVSYTEAFF. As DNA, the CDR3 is TGTGCTAGTGGTCCGGTGTCCTACACTGAAGCTTTCTTT.

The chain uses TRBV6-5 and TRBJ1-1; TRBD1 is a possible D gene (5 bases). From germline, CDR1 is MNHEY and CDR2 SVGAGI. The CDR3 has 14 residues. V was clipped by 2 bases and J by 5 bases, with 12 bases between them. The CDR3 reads CASSYKGLGTEAFF. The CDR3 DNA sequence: TGTGCCAGCAGTTACAAGGGGCTTGGGACTGAAGCTTTCTTT.

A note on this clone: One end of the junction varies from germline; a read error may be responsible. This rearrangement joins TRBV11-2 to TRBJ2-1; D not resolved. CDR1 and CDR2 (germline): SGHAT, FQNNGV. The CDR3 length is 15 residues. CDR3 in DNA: TGTGCCAGCAGCCTAGAGACTGACTCCTACAATGAGCAGTTCTTC. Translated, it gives CASSLETDSYNEQFF.